The 7 T cell receptor beta chains in this list originate from one sample, sequenced in a study of shared clonotypes between healthy human individuals. The data were produced by immunoSEQ multiplex PCR, yet TCRdb's version contains in-frame clones alone and is incomplete. The sample yields about 2.3 million clones, over 90% seen once. Material for sequencing was naive CD4+ T cells from PBMCs. Subset in this sample: CD45RA+ positively selected. The receptors derive from a man aged 18 to 30 in good health. Some clones in this sample may be carry-over from other donors' samples.

This chain connects TRBV6-4 to TRBJ2-1; 11 positions match TRBD1. CDR1 is MRHNA, CDR2 SNTAGT, per germline. There are 16 residues in the CDR3. The V segment lost 6 bases and the J segment 8 bases; nucleotides outside the gene matches: 12. The CDR3 DNA follows: TGTGCCAGCAGCCGAAGAGGACAGGGGGCTTCTGATGAGCAGTTCTTC. Translating gives CASSRRGQGASDEQFF.

The J gene is TRBJ1-2, the V gene TRBV28; no definite D call. Trimming removed 4 bases at V and 6 bases at J, with 15 bases between. CDR1 is MDHEN and CDR2 is SYDVKM in the germline V gene. The CDR3 runs 14 residues. This CDR3 reads CASSYETRLHGYTF. The CDR3 DNA sequence: TGTGCCAGCAGTTACGAAACTAGGCTCCATGGCTACACCTTC.

The chain is built from TRBV18 and TRBJ1-3; TRBD1 is a possible D gene (5 bases). The CDR3 is made up of 13 amino acids. Per the germline V gene, CDR1 is KGHSH and CDR2 is LQKENI. Trimming shortened V by 2 bases and J by 4 bases, and 6 bases separated the two germline ends. CDR3 loop: CASSPGDGNTIYF. The CDR3 DNA reads TGTGCCAGCTCACCAGGGGACGGAAACACCATATATTTT.

This chain connects TRBV4-1 to TRBJ2-3, with D perhaps TRBD1 or TRBD2 (5 bases each). The germline V and J ends were trimmed by 3 bases and 0 bases, with 13 bases remaining between them. The germline gives CDR1 MGHRA, CDR2 YSYEKL. CDR3 length: 16 amino acids. CDR3 nucleotide sequence: TGCGCCAGCAGCCAGGGGCCGTGGACTAGCACAGATACGCAGTATTTT. Protein product: CASSQGPWTSTDTQYF.

A note on this clone: Being one base from a much bigger clone, this may be a read error. This sample also contains other DNA sequences that code for the same CDR3. The J gene is TRBJ1-5, the V gene TRBV5-1; tentative D call: TRBD1 (5 bases). Germline V gives CDR1 SGHRS, CDR2 YFSETQ. This CDR3 is 15 amino acids long. V shed 0 bases and J shed 0 bases, with 7 bases lying between them. CDR3 sequence (DNA): TGCGCCAGCAGCTTGGAGGGGACTAGCAATCAGCCCCAGCATTTT. Its translation is CASSLEGTSNQPQHF. Full variable domain (remainder filled in from reference TRBV5-1 and TRBJ1-5): KAGVTQTPRYLIKTRGQQVTLSCSPISGHRSVSWYQQTPGQGLQFLFEYFSETQRNKGNFPGRFSGRQFSNSRSEMNVSTLELGDSALYLCASSLEGTSNQPQHFGDGTRLSIL.

The rearrangement joins TRBV2 to TRBJ2-7; possibly TRBD1 or TRBD2 for D (5 bases each). CDR1 is SNHLY and CDR2 is FYNNEI in the germline V gene. The V end was cut by 7 bases, the J end by 2 bases, with 18 bases between. CDR3 length: 15 amino acids. CDR3 nucleotide sequence: TGTGCCAGCACCCGAGAGGGGCGCTCCCCCTACGAGCAGTACTTC. It encodes CASTREGRSPYEQYF.

The chain has TRBV19 and TRBJ2-3; 7 nucleotides match TRBD2. V shed 3 bases, J shed 0 bases, and the junction held 9 bases outside the gene matches. Germline assignment: CDR1 LNHDA and CDR2 SQIVND (reference sequence). CDR3 length equals 17 residues. This CDR3 is CASSMWEGLGSTDTQYF. DNA for the CDR3: TGTGCCAGTAGTATGTGGGAGGGCCTGGGTAGCACAGATACGCAGTATTTT.